Included here is one T cell receptor (beta chain) sequence, with context. Its cognate antigen is unknown. This sample is part of a study of memory CD4+ T cells and cytomegalovirus serostatus. Measured with immunoSEQ multiplex PCR; TCRdb has only the in-frame clones, and not every one. The sample holds approximately 40,000 clones; over 70% are singletons and the top ten take less than 0.6%. The sort gate was single viable CD3+CD4+CD8-CD45RO+ cells for memory CD4+ T cells. V was trimmed by 6 bases and J by 3 bases, leaving 11 bases between them. CDR1 is KGHSH and CDR2 is LQKENI in the germline V gene. This CDR3 is 13 amino acids long. General study points: Each of 67 CMV-associated TCRbeta sequences occurred in one to five individuals.

The TCR sequence derives from an adult in good health and CMV-seronegative. Sample: memory CD4+ T cells from blood. The chain has TRBV18 and TRBJ1-2; no reliable D call. CDR3 sequence (DNA): TGTGCCAGCTCCCCCACGAGTTACTATGGCTACACCTTC. This translates into CASSPTSYYGYTF. Together with reference TRBV18 and TRBJ1-2, the CDR3 gives the full variable domain: NAGVMQNPRHLVRRRGQEARLRCSPMKGHSHVYWYRQLPEEGLKFMVYLQKENIIDESGMPKERFSAEFPKEGPSILRIQQVVRGDSAAYFCASSPTSYYGYTFGSGTRLTVV.